This T cell receptor (beta chain) appears in the sequencing data of a study of OX40 agonist ivuxolimab in advanced cancers. The CDR3 runs to 15 residues. Per the germline V gene, CDR1 is SGHNT and CDR2 is YYREEE (reference sequence). V lost 0 bases to trimming and J lost 2 bases, with 12 bases between them. Some clones are missing from TCRdb's copy, which holds only in-frame ones; the method was immunoSEQ multiplex PCR. The sample includes about 100,000 clones, roughly 94% of them seen just once. Sample: CD4+ or CD8+ T cells sorted from blood, taken in a trial of the OX40 agonist ivuxolimab. This receptor was taken from an adult with an advanced solid tumor such as melanoma, head and neck, liver or kidney cancer. The V and J genes are TRBV5-4 and TRBJ2-7; D remains unclear. CDR3 DNA sequence: TGTGCCAGCAGCTTGGCCTTCGGCAGCACCTACGAGCAGTACTTC. Residues: CASSLAFGSTYEQYF. Combining the CDR3 with reference TRBV5-4 and TRBJ2-7 gives the whole variable domain ETGVTQSPTHLIKTRGQQVTLRCSSQSGHNTVSWYQQALGQGPQFIFQYYREEENGRGNFPPRFSGLQFPNYSSELNVNALELDDSALYLCASSLAFGSTYEQYFGPGTRLTVT.